One sample yielded the 18 T cell receptor beta chains listed below, sequenced in a study of blood T cell repertoires in COVID-19. Produced via immunoSEQ multiplex PCR; TCRdb's table is partial and in-frame only. The sample holds a few hundred thousand clones; 80% to 90% are singletons and the top ten take roughly 11%. Sequenced sample: peripheral blood. Receptors were obtained from a woman between 70 and 85 years old with acute or convalescent COVID-19.

This clone came up once. This sequence joins TRBV3-1 (or the pseudogene TRBV3-2) and TRBJ1-3; D gene ambiguous. CDR1 and CDR2 from the germline V gene are LGHDT and YNNKEL (reference sequence). Trimming stripped 5 bases from V and 4 bases from J, with 9 bases between. CDR3 length: 13 residues. As DNA, the CDR3 is TGTGCCAGCAGCTCCCTACCGGGAAACACCATATATTTT. It yields the protein CASSSLPGNTIYF.

V and J are TRBV25-1 and TRBJ2-5; 11 bases match TRBD1. This CDR3 region has 16 residues. V shed 3 bases and J 4 bases; nucleotides not matched to a gene: 7. CDR1 is MGHDK, CDR2 SYGVNS, per germline. The CDR3 DNA reads as TGTGCCAGCAGTGATTGGGGACAGGGGGTAGGAGAGACCCAGTACTTC. Translation gives CASSDWGQGVGETQYF.

This clone was recorded once. The V gene is TRBV7-2, the J gene TRBJ2-3; 12 bases match TRBD2. The V gene end was trimmed by 4 bases and the J gene end by 6 bases; junction bases not matched to a gene: 8. The CDR3 runs to 16 residues. Germline CDR1 is SGHTA and CDR2 is FQGNSA. CDR3 sequence: CASSSETSGGWDTQYF. The CDR3 coding sequence is TGTGCCAGCAGCTCCGAAACTAGCGGGGGGTGGGATACGCAGTATTTT.

The chain is built from TRBV7-2 and TRBJ1-2, with D maybe TRBD1 (6 bases). Between the trimmed V and J ends, which lost 5 bases and 8 bases, there was a span of 27 bases. The CDR3 extends over 17 amino acids. Per the germline V gene, CDR1 is SGHTA and CDR2 is FQGNSA. The CDR3 here is CASSPHQGVRGANGYTF. The CDR3 DNA follows: TGTGCCAGCAGCCCTCACCAAGGTGTTCGGGGGGCGAACGGCTACACCTTC.

The chain links TRBV2 to TRBJ1-4, with D possibly TRBD1 on 6 matching bases. The CDR3 is made up of 19 amino acids. The V end lost 5 bases, the J end lost 12 bases, and 34 bases lay between the germline ends. From germline, CDR1 is SNHLY and CDR2 FYNNEI. As DNA, the CDR3 is TGTGCCAGCAGTCGTGGGTCCTATTTAGTATCGACAGGACACCGCGAACTGTTTTTT. This translates into CASSRGSYLVSTGHRELFF.

This clone was seen only once. One end of the junction fails to match germline, which may point to a read error. J is TRBJ2-1 and V is TRBV6-1, with D possibly matching TRBD2 (7 bases). This CDR3 region has 13 residues. Germline V gives CDR1 MNHNS, CDR2 SASEGT. The CDR3 DNA reads TGTGCCAGCAATGAAGGGGGGGGCAATGAGCAGTTCTTC. This gives the protein CASNEGGGNEQFF.

As for this clone: The conserved phenylalanine or tryptophan is not found at the CDR3 terminus, so this likely reflects a read error. The DNA is omitted, as the CDR3 cannot be located on it reliably, and the CDR3 follows TCRdb's listing. The CDR3 spells CASSQEGTGLAI. The chain employs TRBV4-2 and TRBJ1-1; the listed D gene, TRBD1, was not tested against the DNA. Germline CDR1 is LGHNA and CDR2 is YNFKEQ. The CDR3 numbers 12 amino acids, ends counted.

The CDR3 DNA follows: TGTGCCAGTAGTTTGCAGGGTTCGATGAACACTGAAGCTTTCTTT. This translates into CASSLQGSMNTEAFF. The V and J genes are TRBV19 and TRBJ1-1; the D gene is possibly TRBD1 (5 bases). V shed 5 bases and J shed 0 bases, with 13 bases lying between them. The CDR3 is 15 residues long. The V gene's germline CDR1 is LNHDA and CDR2 SQIVND (reference sequence).

J is TRBJ1-1 and V is TRBV15, with D perhaps matching TRBD1 (5 bases). CDR1 LNHNV and CDR2 YYDKDF come from the germline V gene (reference sequence). This CDR3 has 13 amino acids. The V end was cut by 3 bases, the J end by 5 bases, with 10 bases between. CDR3 DNA: TGTGCCACCAGCAGCTATCAGGGTACTGAAGCTTTCTTT. Its protein is CATSSYQGTEAFF. The whole variable domain, remainder taken from reference TRBV15 and TRBJ1-1, is DAMVIQNPRYQVTQFGKPVTLSCSQTLNHNVMYWYQQKSSQAPKLLFHYYDKDFNNEADTPDNFQSRRPNTSFCFLDIRSPGLGDTAMYLCATSSYQGTEAFFGQGTRLTVV.

The V call is TRBV30, the J call TRBJ1-1; D is ambiguous. Deletions cut 5 bases from V and 7 bases from J, with 8 bases between. CDR1 GTSNPN and CDR2 SVGIG come from the germline V gene (reference sequence). This CDR3 is built from 10 residues. The CDR3 spells CAWAQNEAFF. CDR3 coding DNA: TGTGCCTGGGCTCAGAATGAAGCTTTCTTT.

Here the CDR3 reads CASSFPQTYGYTF. CDR3 DNA sequence: TGTGCCAGCAGTTTCCCCCAGACTTATGGCTACACCTTC. The chain employs TRBV28 and TRBJ1-2; D uncertain. The ends were cut back, 3 bases at V and 5 bases at J, with 10 bases in the middle. Germline CDR1 and CDR2: MDHEN and SYDVKM. This CDR3 is built from 13 residues.

This rearrangement joins TRBV18 to TRBJ1-2, with 9 bases that match TRBD1. The CDR3 is 16 residues long. The germline V gene has CDR1 KGHSH and CDR2 LQKENI. V dropped 0 bases and J dropped 7; count of bases not matched to a gene: 9. This chain's CDR3 is CASSPPNPQGARGYTF. As DNA, the CDR3 is TGTGCCAGCTCACCACCGAACCCACAGGGGGCTCGTGGCTACACCTTC.

The chain has TRBV2 and TRBJ1-5; 7 bases line up with TRBD1. Germline CDR1 SNHLY, CDR2 FYNNEI. The CDR3 is 15 amino acids. Losses at the gene ends were 4 bases for V and 4 bases for J; bases not matched to a gene: 7. In nucleotides, the CDR3 is TGTGCCAGCAGTGTGGACAGGAGCAAAAATCAGCCCCAGCATTTT. It yields the protein CASSVDRSKNQPQHF.

V is TRBV2 and J is TRBJ1-1, with D possibly matching TRBD1 (5 bases). Germline CDR1 reads SNHLY; CDR2 reads FYNNEI. The CDR3 consists of 13 residues. Deletions cut 7 bases from V and 1 base from J, with 10 bases between. The CDR3 sequence is CASKKGENTEAFF. CDR3 nucleotide sequence: TGTGCCAGCAAGAAAGGGGAGAACACTGAAGCTTTCTTT. Drawing the rest from reference TRBV2 and TRBJ1-1, the complete variable domain is EPEVTQTPSHQVTQMGQEVILRCVPISNHLYFYWYRQILGQKVEFLVSFYNNEISEKSEIFDDQFSVERPDGSNFTLKIRSTKLEDSAMYFCASKKGENTEAFFGQGTRLTVV.

The chain uses TRBV9 and TRBJ2-5; a possible D gene is TRBD2 (5 bases). With 1 base removed from V and 4 bases from J, the gap between germline ends came to 11 bases. Germline lookup yields CDR1 SGDLS and CDR2 YYNGEE. This CDR3 contains 14 residues. The CDR3: CASSVTSFGETQYF. The CDR3 coding sequence is TGTGCCAGCAGCGTAACTAGTTTTGGAGAGACCCAGTACTTC.

The chain employs TRBV19 and TRBJ1-4, with D perhaps matching TRBD1 (5 bases). This CDR3 spans 14 amino acids. Germline lookup yields CDR1 LNHDA and CDR2 SQIVND (reference sequence). Trimming took off 4 bases at V and 8 bases at J, with 14 bases between the two ends. The CDR3 protein is CASSTGGIGEKLFF. In nucleotides, the CDR3 is TGTGCCAGTAGTACCGGGGGAATCGGGGAAAAACTGTTTTTT.

This clone has more than one count but fewer than ten. The same CDR3 also results from other DNA sequences found in this sample. The genes are TRBV7-9 and TRBJ2-7; 7 positions match TRBD2. Germline values: CDR1 SEHNR, CDR2 FQNEAQ (reference sequence). V trimming: 3 bases; J trimming: 6 bases; junction bases outside the gene matches: 5. The CDR3 is 13 amino acids. DNA for the CDR3: TGTGCCAGCAGCTTGGGCGGGGGTGGCGAGCAGTACTTC. It codes for CASSLGGGGEQYF.

The chain has TRBV4-1 and TRBJ2-3; 12 bases agree with TRBD1. Germline V CDR1 and CDR2: MGHRA, YSYEKL. The V segment lost 0 bases and the J segment 7 bases; nucleotides outside the gene matches: 5. The CDR3 totals 16 residues. The CDR3 DNA is TGCGCCAGCAGCCAAGAAGGGACAGGGGGCGTTTATACGCAGTATTTT. Protein product: CASSQEGTGGVYTQYF.